This entry concerns a single T cell receptor beta chain. What it binds is unknown. CDR1 is SEHNR and CDR2 is FQNEAQ in the germline V gene (reference sequence). The CDR3 length is 16 residues. V was cut by 1 base and J by 4 bases, with 14 bases left in between. This sample was taken from a study of cytomegalovirus exposure and HLA in healthy donors. Overall study findings and caveats: After further analysis at a later stage, some 15,000 TCR beta sequences were associated with HLA alleles at 0.05 false discovery rate.

Amplification used 60 Vbeta primers and 13 Jbeta primers. TCRdb's copy holds only in-frame clones and misses some; the assay was immunoSEQ multiplex PCR. The data show about 200,000 clones, approximately 82% seen once. This TCR was sampled from a man between 18 and 35 years old in good health and CMV-seronegative. Sequences were obtained from PBMCs. V usage is TRBV7-9 and J usage is TRBJ2-1; D may be TRBD2 (6 bases). CDR3 sequence: CASSLGQGGKYNEQFF. For the CDR3, the DNA is TGTGCCAGCAGCTTAGGTCAAGGAGGGAAGTACAATGAGCAGTTCTTC.